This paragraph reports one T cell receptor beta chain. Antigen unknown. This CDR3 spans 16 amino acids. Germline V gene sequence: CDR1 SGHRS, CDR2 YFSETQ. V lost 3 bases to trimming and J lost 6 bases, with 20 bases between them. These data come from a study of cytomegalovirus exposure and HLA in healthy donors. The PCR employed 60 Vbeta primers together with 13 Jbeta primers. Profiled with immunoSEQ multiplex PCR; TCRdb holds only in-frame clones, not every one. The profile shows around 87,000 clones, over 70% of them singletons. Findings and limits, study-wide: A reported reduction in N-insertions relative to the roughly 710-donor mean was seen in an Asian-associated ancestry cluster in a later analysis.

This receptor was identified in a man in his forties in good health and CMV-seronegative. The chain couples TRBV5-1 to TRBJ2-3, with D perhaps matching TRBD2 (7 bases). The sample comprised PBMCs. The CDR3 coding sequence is TGCGCCAGCAGCTCATTCTCGCGGGGGCCTTCGGATACGCAGTATTTT. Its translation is CASSSFSRGPSDTQYF.